The 26 T cell receptor beta chains below all came from one sample that was sequenced in a study of response to subunit inactivated influenza vaccine. TCRdb re-called the RT-PCR reads through MiXCR, storing one row per CDR3 protein. Among around 480,000 distinct CDR3 sequences listed, approximately 15% were seen once. The specimen was CD4+ T cells sorted from PBMCs, collected less than 30 months after vaccination. The receptors come from a man between 50 and 70 years old who received an inactivated influenza vaccine.

There are a few counts of this clonotype. CDR3 bases: TGTGCCATCAGTGAGTACCGTCGCGAGCAGTACTTC. Encoded protein: CAISEYRREQYF. J is TRBJ2-7 and V is TRBV10-3, with D hard to call. The germline V gene encodes CDR1 ENHRY and CDR2 SYGVKD. This CDR3 comprises 12 residues. Trimming shortened V by 1 base and J by 6 bases, and 7 bases separated the two germline ends.

This clonotype was counted ten times or more. The chain carries TRBV4-3 and TRBJ1-4; unclear D gene. Deletions cut 0 bases from V and 4 bases from J, with 12 bases between. The germline V gene encodes CDR1 LGHNA and CDR2 YSLEER. There are 16 residues in the CDR3. The CDR3 loop reads CASSQDLVGNNEKLFF. CDR3 coding DNA: TGCGCCAGCAGCCAAGACCTGGTCGGAAATAATGAAAAACTGTTTTTT.

This clonotype turned up a few times. The V gene is TRBV12-3 or TRBV12-4, the J gene TRBJ2-3; no clear D gene. CDR3 length: 11 amino acids. V lost 7 bases to trimming and J lost 6 bases, with 8 bases between them. The CDR3 sequence: CASMRYDTQYF. The CDR3 DNA is TGTGCCAGCATGCGTTACGATACGCAGTATTTT.

The CDR3 sequence: CSARDLQGPDGYTF. In DNA form, the CDR3 reads TGCAGTGCTAGAGATCTTCAGGGTCCGGATGGCTACACCTTC. The chain couples TRBV20-1 to TRBJ1-2; D is perhaps TRBD1 (5 bases). The germline V gene encodes CDR1 DFQATT and CDR2 SNEGSKA (reference sequence). The CDR3 has 14 amino acids. Trimming shortened V by 0 bases and J by 6 bases, and 14 bases separated the two germline ends.

The rearrangement joins TRBV4-3 to TRBJ2-2; 12 bases are shared with TRBD2. Germline CDR1 and CDR2: LGHNA and YSLEER. The CDR3 totals 17 residues. J was trimmed by 5 bases and V by 3 bases; bases with no gene match: 7. This CDR3 is CASSQIGLAGRTGELFF. The CDR3 nucleotides read TGCGCCAGCAGCCAGATTGGACTAGCGGGAAGGACCGGGGAGCTGTTTTTT.

This clonotype was picked up a small number of times. The chain employs TRBV6-1 and TRBJ2-7; 9 bases are shared with TRBD1. Germline V lookup: CDR1 MNHNS, CDR2 SASEGT. Trimming took 6 bases from V and 5 from J; bases not matched to a gene: 8. This CDR3 is built from 14 residues. The CDR3 loop reads CASRRWDRVDEQYF. The DNA of the CDR3 is TGTGCCAGCAGACGATGGGACAGGGTGGACGAGCAGTACTTC.

The chain has TRBV7-9 and TRBJ2-3, with D possibly TRBD2 on 5 matching bases. Germline V gene lookup returns CDR1 SEHNR and CDR2 FQNEAQ (reference sequence). With 5 bases removed from V and 1 base from J, the gap between germline ends came to 10 bases. The CDR3 runs to 14 residues. The CDR3 coding sequence is TGTGCCAGCAGCCCGACTACCCGCACAGATACGCAGTATTTT. Amino acids: CASSPTTRTDTQYF.

The V and J genes are TRBV20-1 and TRBJ2-7, with TRBD1 as a possible D gene (5 bases). Trimming cost V 3 bases and J 3 bases, with 12 bases left between them. CDR1 DFQATT and CDR2 SNEGSKA come from the germline V gene (reference sequence). This CDR3 region has 13 residues. The CDR3 loop is CSASAGLGYEQYF. The DNA for the CDR3 is TGCAGTGCTAGTGCAGGGCTTGGCTACGAGCAGTACTTC.

This clonotype has more than one count but fewer than ten. V and J are TRBV20-1 and TRBJ2-2; 9 positions match TRBD2. The CDR3 sequence is 22 residues long. V trimming: 3 bases; J trimming: 3 bases; junction bases outside the gene matches: 26. CDR1 and CDR2 (germline): DFQATT, SNEGSKA (reference sequence). The CDR3 DNA reads as TGCAGTGCTAGGGGCCGCCCTCCCCAGCGGGAGGACCTGAGGCAGGACACCGGGGAGCTGTTTTTT. Its protein product is CSARGRPPQREDLRQDTGELFF.

This clonotype was counted between two and nine times. J is TRBJ1-2 and V is TRBV4-1; the D gene is possibly TRBD1 (5 bases). The CDR3 consists of 17 residues. V lost 0 bases and J 5 bases, leaving 19 bases between the germline ends. CDR1 and CDR2 from the germline V gene are MGHRA and YSYEKL. The DNA for the CDR3 is TGCGCCAGCAGCCAAGACGACTTTATCGGGGGTTCTTATGGCTACACCTTC. It specifies CASSQDDFIGGSYGYTF.

This chain uses TRBV6-5 with TRBJ2-3, with 7 bases identical to TRBD1. The CDR3 contains 16 residues. In germline, CDR1 is MNHEY, CDR2 SVGAGI. The V segment lost 2 bases and the J segment 1 base; nucleotides outside the gene matches: 6. This CDR3 is CASSYAPGQRTDTQYF. In DNA form, the CDR3 reads TGTGCCAGCAGTTACGCCCCGGGACAGCGCACAGATACGCAGTATTTT.

The chain combines TRBV2 with TRBJ1-6; no clear D. Trimming cost V 2 bases and J 7 bases, with 15 bases left between them. CDR1 and CDR2 from the germline V gene are SNHLY and FYNNEI. The CDR3 is 16 residues long. The CDR3 DNA reads as TGTGCCAGCAGTGAATTGCGCGGCAGCCGGAATTCACCCCTCCACTTT. It codes for CASSELRGSRNSPLHF.

This chain connects TRBV30 to TRBJ2-2, with D uncertain. Germline V gene sequence: CDR1 GTSNPN, CDR2 SVGIG (reference sequence). This CDR3 contains 13 residues. The germline V and J ends were trimmed by 0 bases and 6 bases, with 8 bases remaining between them. DNA of the CDR3: TGTGCCTGGAGTGTACGAACACCCGGGGAGCTGTTTTTT. Translated: CAWSVRTPGELFF.

V is TRBV14 and J is TRBJ2-5; D is unclear. The germline CDR1 and CDR2 sequences are SGHDN and FVKESK. This CDR3 is 11 amino acids long. Trimming removed 1 base at V and 6 bases at J, with 3 bases between. The CDR3 region is CASSQAKTQYF. Here the CDR3 DNA reads TGTGCCAGCAGCCAAGCAAAGACCCAGTACTTC.

This clonotype was counted only a few times. This sequence joins TRBV7-3 and TRBJ2-5; possibly TRBD1 or TRBD2 for D (5 bases each). The CDR3 is made up of 13 amino acids. V was clipped by 3 bases and J by 4 bases, with 9 bases between them. Germline V gene sequence: CDR1 SGHTA, CDR2 FQGTGA. CDR3 region: CASSFGGTETQYF. DNA for the CDR3: TGTGCCAGCAGCTTTGGTGGGACAGAGACCCAGTACTTC.

The rearrangement joins TRBV15 to TRBJ2-1; D ambiguous. The V gene's germline CDR1 is LNHNV and CDR2 YYDKDF (reference sequence). This CDR3 comprises 16 residues. The germline V and J ends were trimmed by 0 bases and 0 bases, with 9 bases remaining between them. The DNA for the CDR3 is TGTGCCACCAGCAGAGATCGAGACATCTCCTACAATGAGCAGTTCTTC. Translated, it gives CATSRDRDISYNEQFF.

This clonotype has only a few counts. The gene calls are TRBV3-1 and TRBJ2-5; no firm D call. V was pared by 0 bases and J by 10 bases, with 9 bases between. The CDR3 covers 12 residues. From germline, CDR1 is LGHDT and CDR2 YNNKEL (reference sequence). Here the CDR3 reads CASSQEFKYQYF. In DNA form, the CDR3 reads TGTGCCAGCAGCCAAGAGTTTAAGTACCAGTACTTC.

This clonotype was picked up a small number of times. The chain employs TRBV6-1 and TRBJ1-1; unclear D gene. Trimming removed 7 bases from V and 4 bases from J, with 19 bases in between. Germline V lookup: CDR1 MNHNS, CDR2 SASEGT. This CDR3 has 15 residues. CDR3 sequence (DNA): TGTGCCAGCACCACTCGTAAGGCCGCGGGCACTGAAGCTTTCTTT. Residues: CASTTRKAAGTEAFF.

The rearrangement links TRBV3-1 to TRBJ2-6; D is unresolved. V lost 6 bases, J lost 0 bases, and 12 bases lay in between. The germline V gene encodes CDR1 LGHDT and CDR2 YNNKEL (reference sequence). CDR3 length: 16 residues. This chain's CDR3 is CASRVTGSSGANVLTF. For the CDR3, the DNA is TGTGCCAGCAGGGTTACCGGGTCCTCTGGGGCCAACGTCCTGACTTTC.

The chain links TRBV5-5 to TRBJ2-7, with D possibly matching TRBD1 (5 bases). CDR1 and CDR2 from the germline V gene are SGHKS and YYEKEE (reference sequence). This CDR3 is built from 15 residues. Trimming left V 0 bases short and J 0 bases short, with 10 bases between. CDR3 protein: CASSLGQSSSYEQYF. The CDR3 nucleotides are TGTGCCAGCAGCTTGGGACAGAGCAGCTCCTACGAGCAGTACTTC.

A word on this clonotype: A much larger clone differs from this one at a single base, so this may be a read error. The CDR3 protein is CASTQRLAGGPKEQFF. In DNA, the CDR3 is TGCGCCAGCACCCAAAGACTAGCGGGGGGGCCCAAAGAGCAGTTCTTC. The rearrangement joins TRBV5-1 to TRBJ2-1, with 14 bases aligning to TRBD2. Trimming took 6 bases from V and 10 from J; bases not matched to a gene: 12. The CDR3 totals 16 residues. Germline V gene lookup returns CDR1 SGHRS and CDR2 YFSETQ.

This clonotype was detected only a few times. DNA of the CDR3: TGTGCCATCAGTGAGCGCGGGACTAGCGGGGAGAATGAGCAGTTCTTC. Protein product: CAISERGTSGENEQFF. The rearrangement links TRBV10-3 to TRBJ2-1; 13 bases align to TRBD2. The junction had 5 bases not matched to a gene; V was cut back by 2 bases and J by 7 bases. This CDR3 has 16 residues. Germline values: CDR1 ENHRY, CDR2 SYGVKD.

This clonotype was seen a few times. V is TRBV20-1 and J is TRBJ1-1; D unresolved. The ends were cut back, 0 bases at V and 1 base at J, with 15 bases in the middle. This CDR3 is 16 amino acids long. Germline V gene data show CDR1 as DFQATT and CDR2 as SNEGSKA (reference sequence). In nucleotides, the CDR3 is TGCAGTGCTAGAGATTTAATGAGATACTCGAACACTGAAGCTTTCTTT. It encodes CSARDLMRYSNTEAFF.

The CDR3 nucleotides are TGTGCCAGCAGTTTCCTAGGTTGGGGACTAATGAACACTGAAGCTTTCTTT. Translated: CASSFLGWGLMNTEAFF. The chain links TRBV28 to TRBJ1-1, with D possibly TRBD1 on 5 matching bases. V lost 3 bases, J lost 0 bases, and 17 bases lay in between. Germline loops: CDR1 MDHEN, CDR2 SYDVKM. The CDR3 totals 17 residues.

The chain joins TRBV20-1 to TRBJ2-5; 9 nucleotides agree with TRBD1. In germline, CDR1 is DFQATT, CDR2 SNEGSKA (reference sequence). The CDR3 loop spans 15 amino acids. J was trimmed by 0 bases and V by 3 bases; bases with no gene match: 5. CDR3 nucleotides: TGCAGTGCTAGGCCGGACAGGGGAAACCAAGAGACCCAGTACTTC. Its protein product is CSARPDRGNQETQYF.

In this sample, this clonotype turned up a few times. The chain is built from TRBV27 and TRBJ1-5; D remains unclear. V dropped 0 bases and J dropped 0 bases, with 9 bases sitting between them. This CDR3 is built from 16 residues. Germline assignment: CDR1 MNHEY and CDR2 SMNVEV (reference sequence). Here the CDR3 DNA reads TGTGCCAGCAGTTTATCGCCCCGTTTTAGCAATCAGCCCCAGCATTTT. It is translated as CASSLSPRFSNQPQHF.